The clone carrying this T cell receptor beta chain has at least ten counts. What it recognizes is unknown. The CDR3 length is 14 residues. Trimming removed 5 bases from V and 4 bases from J; junction bases left unmatched: 5. Germline CDR1 and CDR2: LNHDA and SQIVND (reference sequence). This sample was taken from a study of human T cells and chemical hapten exposure. Study findings and constraints: The presence of alopecia in the donors means their immune response may differ from healthy people's.

Each CDR3 protein is one row after TCRdb ran MiXCR on the RACE reads. The sample gives 350,000 to 450,000 distinct CDR3 sequences, roughly 5% of which show up once; just over 2.5% is in the top ten. Regarding time point: pre-sensitization, week 0. Treatment noted: therapeutic diphenylcyclopropenone sensitization with weekly scalp DPC. The sequence came from a woman in her fifties or sixties with alopecia areata. Some clones in this sample may be carry-over from other donors' samples. This chain uses TRBV19 with TRBJ2-7; 10 positions agree with TRBD2. The sample here was whole blood, taken in connection with sensitization to the hapten diphenylcyclopropenone (DPC). CDR3 loop: CASSVTSGQYEQYF. The CDR3 region has the DNA TGTGCCAGTAGTGTGACTAGCGGGCAATACGAGCAGTACTTC.